The 24 T cell receptor beta chains in this list originate from one sample, sequenced in a study of blood T cell repertoires in COVID-19. Only in-frame clones appear in the TCRdb table, and some are missing; sequencing was by immunoSEQ multiplex PCR. The table includes under 300,000 clones, 75% to 90% detected once. The sample taken for sequencing was peripheral blood. Receptors originate from a woman in her forties who had recovered from COVID-19.

The gene calls are TRBV5-1 and TRBJ2-1, with D perhaps TRBD2 (5 bases). The germline V gene has CDR1 SGHRS and CDR2 YFSETQ. V lost 4 bases and J lost 3, with 8 bases in between. The length of the CDR3 is 13 residues. CDR3 sequence (DNA): TGCGCCAGCAGCCGTAGCGACTACAATGAGCAGTTCTTC. This translates into CASSRSDYNEQFF. The whole variable domain, filled in from reference TRBV5-1 and TRBJ2-1, reads KAGVTQTPRYLIKTRGQQVTLSCSPISGHRSVSWYQQTPGQGLQFLFEYFSETQRNKGNFPGRFSGRQFSNSRSEMNVSTLELGDSALYLCASSRSDYNEQFFGPGTRLTVL.

The chain couples TRBV12-5 to TRBJ2-7, with 12 bases identical to TRBD1. V lost 5 bases and J lost 5; bases outside the gene matches: 4. Germline CDR1 is LGHNT and CDR2 is FRNRAP. This CDR3 is built from 14 residues. The DNA for the CDR3 is TGTGCTAGTGGTAAGGGACAGGGGGCTGACGAGCAGTACTTC. It yields the protein CASGKGQGADEQYF. The full variable domain, its missing parts supplied by reference TRBV12-5 and TRBJ2-7, is DARVTQTPRHKVTEMGQEVTMRCQPILGHNTVFWYRQTMMQGLELLAYFRNRAPLDDSGMPKDRFSAEMPDATLATLKIQPSEPRDSAVYFCASGKGQGADEQYFGPGTRLTVT.

This chain links TRBV10-1 with TRBJ2-7; 9 nucleotides agree with TRBD1. The CDR3 runs to 14 residues. The germline gives CDR1 WNHNN, CDR2 SYGVQD (reference sequence). V lost 7 bases, J lost 2 bases, and 6 bases stayed unmatched. CDR3 region: CASKTGGPPYEQYF. In DNA form, the CDR3 reads TGCGCCAGCAAGACAGGGGGACCGCCCTACGAGCAGTACTTC.

V gene TRBV29-1 combines with J gene TRBJ2-5, with 10 bases lining up with TRBD2. CDR3 length equals 16 residues. Germline lookup yields CDR1 SQVTM and CDR2 ANQGSEA. V shed 4 bases and J 5 bases; nucleotides not matched to a gene: 13. CDR3 amino acids: CSVGLAGSAGRETQYF. The CDR3 region has the DNA TGCAGCGTTGGACTAGCGGGTTCAGCAGGGAGGGAGACCCAGTACTTC.

Here the CDR3 reads CASRGDSSQAYIQYF. CDR3 sequence (DNA): TGTGCCAGCAGGGGGGACAGTTCCCAGGCTTACATTCAGTACTTC. This rearrangement joins TRBV25-1 to TRBJ2-4, with TRBD1 matching 7 bases. Germline lookup yields CDR1 MGHDK and CDR2 SYGVNS. V lost 6 bases, J lost 8 bases, and 13 bases stayed unmatched. CDR3 length: 15 amino acids.

The chain recombines TRBV9 with TRBJ2-7; the D gene is possibly TRBD2 (6 bases). Germline assignment: CDR1 SGDLS and CDR2 YYNGEE. The CDR3 is 15 amino acids. The V gene lost 0 bases and the J gene lost 4 bases, with 14 bases spanning the gap. The CDR3 nucleotides read TGTGCCAGCAGCGTAGCTTCGGGAGTTGGGTACGAGCAGTACTTC. This codes for CASSVASGVGYEQYF.

This chain connects TRBV7-9 to TRBJ1-3, with D tentatively TRBD1 (6 bases). Trimming pared 4 bases from V and 3 bases from J, leaving 13 bases between. The CDR3 length is 15 residues. Germline CDR1 is SEHNR and CDR2 is FQNEAQ (reference sequence). The CDR3 nucleotides read TGTGCCAGCAGCTCTCCCAGGGGTCATGGAAACACCATATATTTT. It encodes CASSSPRGHGNTIYF. The full variable domain, in which reference TRBV7-9 and TRBJ1-3 provide the parts outside the CDR3, is DTGVSQNPRHKITKRGQNVTFRCDPISEHNRLYWYRQTLGQGPEFLTYFQNEAQLEKSRLLSDRFSAERPKGSFSTLEIQRTEQGDSAMYLCASSSPRGHGNTIYFGEGSWLTVV.

This clone was counted a few times. The chain is built from TRBV30 and TRBJ1-5, with a possible D match to TRBD1 (5 bases). CDR1 is GTSNPN and CDR2 is SVGIG in the germline V gene (reference sequence). This CDR3 spans 14 amino acids. Trimming cost V 2 bases and J 0 bases, with 8 bases left between them. CDR3 DNA sequence: TGTGCCTGGAGTCAAGGGGCTAGCAATCAGCCCCAGCATTTT. Translated, it gives CAWSQGASNQPQHF.

The chain is built from TRBV27 and TRBJ2-7; 11 nucleotides agree with TRBD1. The germline gives CDR1 MNHEY, CDR2 SMNVEV (reference sequence). Trimming removed 6 bases from V and 6 bases from J; junction bases left unmatched: 4. The CDR3 runs 13 residues. The CDR3 DNA is TGTGCCAGCAGACGGACAGGGGGCCCCGAGCAGTACTTC. Translated: CASRRTGGPEQYF.

The chain joins TRBV27 to TRBJ2-1; D is uncertain. The V end was cut by 7 bases, the J end by 2 bases, with 15 bases between. The CDR3 is made up of 15 amino acids. The germline CDR1 and CDR2 sequences are MNHEY and SMNVEV (reference sequence). CDR3 sequence reads: CASTRAGAPYNEQFF. The CDR3, as DNA: TGTGCCAGCACCCGCGCCGGTGCCCCCTACAATGAGCAGTTCTTC.

The CDR3 sequence: CASSQDNRGRGYTF. The CDR3 nucleotides read TGTGCCAGCAGCCAAGATAACCGGGGTCGCGGCTACACCTTC. The chain combines TRBV3-1 (or the pseudogene TRBV3-2) with TRBJ1-2; D is uncertain. The CDR3 runs 14 residues. Trimming stripped 0 bases from V and 8 bases from J, with 13 bases between. CDR1 is LGHDT, CDR2 YNNKEL, per germline (reference sequence).

J is TRBJ2-3 and V is TRBV18, with a weak D call TRBD1 (5 bases). The CDR3 runs 16 residues. V lost 2 bases to trimming and J lost 0 bases, with 12 bases between them. Germline CDR1 reads KGHSH; CDR2 reads LQKENI. Written as DNA, the CDR3 is TGTGCCAGCTCACCATACAGGCTAGACAGCACAGATACGCAGTATTTT. Translating gives CASSPYRLDSTDTQYF.

This chain uses TRBV24-1 with TRBJ2-5, with 9 nucleotides matching TRBD1. CDR3 length equals 14 residues. V dropped 5 bases and J dropped 7; count of bases not matched to a gene: 7. The V gene's germline CDR1 is KGHDR and CDR2 SFDVKD. Here the CDR3 DNA reads TGTGCCACCAGTGGAACAGGGGGCCCAAGGACCCAGTACTTC. This translates into CATSGTGGPRTQYF.

The chain combines TRBV9 with TRBJ2-7, with 7 bases that match TRBD2. CDR1 and CDR2 (germline): SGDLS, YYNGEE. Trimming at V came to 4 bases and at J to 4 bases, leaving 14 bases not matched to a gene. The CDR3 length is 16 residues. CDR3 DNA: TGTGCCAGCAGCCCCGAGGGAAGCGGGAAATTATACGAGCAGTACTTC. Amino acids: CASSPEGSGKLYEQYF.

V is TRBV19 and J is TRBJ2-3; 7 bases map to TRBD1. The trim removed 5 bases at V and 0 bases at J, leaving 11 bases unmatched. The CDR3 loop spans 17 amino acids. CDR1 and CDR2 from the germline V gene are LNHDA and SQIVND (reference sequence). The CDR3 bases are TGTGCCAGTAGTCTGGACCACAGGGGAACTAGCACAGATACGCAGTATTTT. It yields the protein CASSLDHRGTSTDTQYF.

This clone was observed a few times. V and J are TRBV25-1 and TRBJ2-3; TRBD2 agrees at 8 bases. CDR3 length: 13 residues. CDR1 MGHDK and CDR2 SYGVNS come from the germline V gene. V shed 7 bases, J shed 3 bases, and the junction held 3 bases outside the gene matches. CDR3 DNA sequence: TGTGCCAGCAATAGCGGGACTACAGATACGCAGTATTTT. Translated, it gives CASNSGTTDTQYF.

The genes are TRBV19 and TRBJ1-5; D unclear. This CDR3 is 14 amino acids long. Deletions cut 3 bases from V and 7 bases from J, with 13 bases between. Germline CDR1 and CDR2: LNHDA and SQIVND (reference sequence). CDR3: CASSIPGFRQPQHF. CDR3 DNA sequence: TGTGCCAGTAGTATCCCCGGGTTTCGACAGCCCCAGCATTTT.

CDR3 in DNA: TGTGCCAGCACCCAGACCAGGGGGAGACTAGCGGGAAACTACAATGAGCAGTTCTTC. It yields the protein CASTQTRGRLAGNYNEQFF. V usage is TRBV2 and J usage is TRBJ2-1, with 11 bases that match TRBD2. The trim removed 7 bases at V and 3 bases at J, leaving 17 bases unmatched. CDR1 SNHLY and CDR2 FYNNEI come from the germline V gene. CDR3 length: 19 amino acids.

J is TRBJ2-3 and V is TRBV6-5; D perhaps matches TRBD2 (6 bases). The germline CDR1 and CDR2 sequences are MNHEY and SVGAGI. The V end was cut by 7 bases, the J end by 0 bases, with 11 bases between. This CDR3 comprises 14 residues. As DNA, the CDR3 is TGTGCCAGCATGCATAGCGGTAGCACAGATACGCAGTATTTT. It encodes CASMHSGSTDTQYF.

The chain uses TRBV5-1 and TRBJ2-7; tentative D call: TRBD1 (5 bases). This CDR3 comprises 13 residues. Germline V lookup: CDR1 SGHRS, CDR2 YFSETQ. V was clipped by 0 bases and J by 6 bases, with 10 bases between them. The CDR3 spells CASSLADTGEQYF. The CDR3 bases are TGCGCCAGCAGCTTGGCGGACACGGGCGAGCAGTACTTC.

The chain combines TRBV30 with TRBJ2-1, with D perhaps TRBD2 (5 bases). Trimming left V 2 bases short and J 2 bases short, with 7 bases between. CDR1 is GTSNPN and CDR2 is SVGIG in the germline V gene (reference sequence). The CDR3 covers 13 residues. CDR3 in amino acids: CAWSPGTYNEQFF. The CDR3 bases are TGTGCCTGGAGTCCGGGGACCTACAATGAGCAGTTCTTC.

CDR3 DNA sequence: TGTGCCAGCAGTTCGCCCAGGGCGGGGAGTTACAATGAGCAGTTCTTC. Its protein is CASSSPRAGSYNEQFF. The gene calls are TRBV28 and TRBJ2-1, with D tentatively TRBD2 (6 bases). The CDR3 has 16 amino acids. V was clipped by 4 bases and J by 4 bases, with 17 bases between them. Germline CDR1 and CDR2: MDHEN and SYDVKM.

This chain joins TRBV19 and TRBJ2-7; 7 bases align to TRBD1. This CDR3 is 14 amino acids long. Germline-derived CDR1 and CDR2 are LNHDA and SQIVND (reference sequence). V lost 7 bases to trimming and J lost 4 bases; unmatched junction nucleotides: 10. The CDR3 coding sequence is TGTGCCAGTACCCCCACGGGACAGCCTTACGAGCAGTACTTC. The encoded protein is CASTPTGQPYEQYF.

The genes are TRBV10-3 and TRBJ2-7; D remains ambiguous. The germline V gene has CDR1 ENHRY and CDR2 SYGVKD. Trimming cost V 3 bases and J 3 bases, with 6 bases left between them. This CDR3 region has 12 residues. CDR3 amino acids: CAISESRYEQYF. CDR3 sequence (DNA): TGTGCCATCAGTGAATCCCGCTACGAGCAGTACTTC.